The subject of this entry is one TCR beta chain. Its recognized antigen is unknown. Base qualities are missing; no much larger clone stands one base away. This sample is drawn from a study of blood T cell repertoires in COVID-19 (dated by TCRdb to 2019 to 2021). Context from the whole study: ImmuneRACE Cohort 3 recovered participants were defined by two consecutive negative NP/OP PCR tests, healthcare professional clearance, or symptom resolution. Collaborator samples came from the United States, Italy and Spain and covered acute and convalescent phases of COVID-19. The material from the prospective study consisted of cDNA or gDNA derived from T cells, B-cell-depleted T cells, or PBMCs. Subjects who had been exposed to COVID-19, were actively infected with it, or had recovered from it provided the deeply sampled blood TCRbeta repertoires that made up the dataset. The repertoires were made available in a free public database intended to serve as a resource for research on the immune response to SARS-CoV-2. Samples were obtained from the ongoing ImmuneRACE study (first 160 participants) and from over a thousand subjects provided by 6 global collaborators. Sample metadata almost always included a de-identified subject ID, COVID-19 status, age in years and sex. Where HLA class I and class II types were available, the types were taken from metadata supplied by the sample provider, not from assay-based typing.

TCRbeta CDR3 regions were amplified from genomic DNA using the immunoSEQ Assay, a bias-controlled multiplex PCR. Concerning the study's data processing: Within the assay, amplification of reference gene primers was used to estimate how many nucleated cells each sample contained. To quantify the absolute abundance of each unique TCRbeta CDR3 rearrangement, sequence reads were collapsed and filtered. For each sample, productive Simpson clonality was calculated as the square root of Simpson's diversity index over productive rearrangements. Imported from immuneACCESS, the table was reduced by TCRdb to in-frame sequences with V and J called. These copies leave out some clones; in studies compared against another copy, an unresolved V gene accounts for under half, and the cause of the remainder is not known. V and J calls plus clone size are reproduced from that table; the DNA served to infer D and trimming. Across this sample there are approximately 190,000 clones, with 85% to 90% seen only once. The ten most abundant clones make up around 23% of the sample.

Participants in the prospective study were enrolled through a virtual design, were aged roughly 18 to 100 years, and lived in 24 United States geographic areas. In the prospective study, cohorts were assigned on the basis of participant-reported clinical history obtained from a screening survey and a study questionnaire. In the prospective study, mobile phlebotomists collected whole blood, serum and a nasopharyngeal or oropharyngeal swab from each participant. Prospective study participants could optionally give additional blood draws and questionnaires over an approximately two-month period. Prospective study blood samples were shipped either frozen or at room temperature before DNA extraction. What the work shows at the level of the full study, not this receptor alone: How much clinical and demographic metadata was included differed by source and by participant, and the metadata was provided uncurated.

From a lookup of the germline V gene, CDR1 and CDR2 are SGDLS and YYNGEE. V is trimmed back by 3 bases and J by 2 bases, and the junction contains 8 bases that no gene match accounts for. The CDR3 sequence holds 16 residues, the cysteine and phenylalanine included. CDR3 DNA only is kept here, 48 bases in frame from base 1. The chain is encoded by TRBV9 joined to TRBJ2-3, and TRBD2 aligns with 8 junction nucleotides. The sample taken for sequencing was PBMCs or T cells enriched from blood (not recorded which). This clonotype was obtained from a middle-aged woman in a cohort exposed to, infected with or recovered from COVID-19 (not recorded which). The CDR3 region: CASSAFPGGPTDTQYF. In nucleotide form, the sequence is TGTGCCAGCAGCGCTTTCCCGGGAGGGCCCACAGATACGCAGTATTTT.